A selection of T cell receptor beta chains follows, all from one sample in a study of blood T cell repertoires in COVID-19. Repertoires were generated with immunoSEQ multiplex PCR, while TCRdb's copy carries only in-frame clones and drops some. The sample yields 50,000 to 65,000 clones, over 55% seen once. Sequenced material: peripheral blood. The receptors come from a woman in her 70s with COVID-19, enrolled during active disease. The CDR3 runs from the conserved cysteine through the conserved F or W. D genes are given only for firm matches.

j_call d_call v_call cdr3_length cdr3_aa
TRBJ2-7 NA TRBV4-1 14 CASSQDSSSYEQYF
TRBJ2-5 TRBD1 TRBV2 14 CASSADRWEETQYF
TRBJ2-1 TRBD2 TRBV24-1 14 CATSQPGGRNEQFF
TRBJ1-1 TRBD1 TRBV12-5 14 CASGIGTANTEAFF
TRBJ1-6 NA TRBV21-1 19 CASTESQKARRESPSPLHF
TRBJ2-3 NA TRBV20-1 11 CSASRGDTQYF
TRBJ2-7 TRBD2 TRBV5-1 15 CASSREGADYYEQYF
TRBJ1-2 NA TRBV6-4 13 CASSRGENYGYTF
TRBJ1-2 NA TRBV19 14 CASSIGPPRGGYTF
TRBJ1-1 TRBD1 TRBV19 15 CASTRGRTGGTEAFF
TRBJ2-5 TRBD1 TRBV14 15 CASSQSRTGGKTQYF
TRBJ2-4 TRBD2 TRBV13 18 CASSPGLAGGPYQNIQYF
TRBJ1-2 NA TRBV5-4 15 CASSVSSGIYYGYTF
TRBJ2-7 NA TRBV3-1/TRBV3-2 14 CASSLAGSSYEQYF
TRBJ2-7 NA TRBV11-2 14 CASSLNRKAYEQYF
TRBJ1-3 NA TRBV5-1 14 CASSSQGSGNTIYF
TRBJ2-1 TRBD2 TRBV7-2 18 CASSLRLAGGPSYNEQFF
TRBJ2-3 NA TRBV10-3 14 CAISDRADTDTQYF
TRBJ1-1 NA TRBV7-9 14 CASSLRGIGTEAFF
TRBJ2-1 NA TRBV2 16 CASSPVDTRQGNEQFF
TRBJ2-2 TRBD1 TRBV5-5 14 CASSLGQGNGELFF
TRBJ2-2 NA TRBV4-1 16 CASSQDGGTDTGELFF
TRBJ2-1 NA TRBV6-5 13 CAGGAGPHNEQFF
TRBJ2-1 TRBD1 TRBV19 14 CASRMGQGLNEQFF
TRBJ2-1 NA TRBV12-3/TRBV12-4 12 CASSFRGSEQFF
TRBJ1-2 TRBD1 TRBV5-6 15 CASSPTGGTNYGYTF
TRBJ1-1 NA TRBV7-6 14 CASSLRTVNTEAFF
TRBJ1-6 NA TRBV5-1 15 CASSFRSSYNSPLHF
TRBJ2-1 NA TRBV4-3 13 CASSGRGYNEQFF
TRBJ1-5 TRBD1 TRBV23-1 18 CASSQWGGQAYSNQPQHF
TRBJ2-1 TRBD2 TRBV7-2 15 CASSLGSGGYNEQFF
TRBJ2-1 TRBD2 TRBV2 15 CASIQTGGSYNEQFF
TRBJ2-3 TRBD2 TRBV29-1 14 CSVGLAGSTDTQYF
TRBJ2-1 TRBD2 TRBV11-1 14 CASSLRAGPNEQFF
TRBJ1-4 TRBD1 TRBV11-3 15 CASSPGQKEDEKLFF
TRBJ2-1 TRBD2 TRBV28 15 CASSLSGLAGGPWFF
TRBJ2-7 TRBD1 TRBV12-5 14 CASGPGTGAYEQYF
TRBJ2-3 TRBD2 TRBV11-3 17 CASSPRTSGLSTDTQYF
TRBJ1-2 NA TRBV4-1 14 CASSQGAGAAGYTF
TRBJ1-4 TRBD1 TRBV19 14 CASSRQGLGEKLFF
TRBJ2-7 NA TRBV7-2 16 CASSLVWQGGPYEQYF
TRBJ1-2 NA TRBV7-2 16 CASSVARELTLRGYTF
TRBJ2-2 NA TRBV6-4 14 CASSRNYNTGELFF
TRBJ1-4 TRBD1 TRBV4-3 16 CASSQFRDRGREKLFF
TRBJ2-1 TRBD2 TRBV5-1 18 CASSSTPLAGSSYNEQFF
TRBJ1-1 NA TRBV3-1/TRBV3-2 15 CASSHNLGANTEAFF
TRBJ2-5 TRBD2 TRBV7-9 16 CASSVGETSGRETQYF
TRBJ1-1 NA TRBV6-5 13 CASSLRRNTEAFF
TRBJ2-1 NA TRBV29-1 15 CSVVGGGSSYNEQFF
TRBJ2-3 TRBD1 TRBV7-8 16 CASSSRDRGVTDTQYF
TRBJ1-1 NA TRBV11-2 18 CASSLKRLGGRLNTEAFF